These T cell receptor beta chains were read from a single sample in a study of T cells in Graves' hyperthyroidism and ophthalmopathy. One entry per CDR3 protein results from TCRdb running MiXCR on the multiplex PCR reads. The repertoire has fewer than 350,000 distinct CDR3 sequences, roughly 23% of them found once; the top ten carry over 45%. Sample: blood. The receptors come from a woman between 45 and 65 years old with Graves' hyperthyroidism. The CDR3 runs from the conserved cysteine through the conserved F or W. D genes are given only for firm matches. Clone size appears in some rows only: once, few, many, or a class for an expanded clone.

>TRBV6-5|NA|TRBJ2-7|NA
CASSYLAGANEQYF
TGTGCCAGCAGTTACTTGGCAGGGGCGAACGAGCAGTACTTC
>TRBV3-1|NA|TRBJ1-4|many
CASSQDLVQGGEKLFF
TGTGCCAGCAGCCAAGATCTGGTCCAGGGCGGTGAAAAACTGTTTTTT
>TRBV19|TRBD1|TRBJ2-7|NA
CASSISRTGNYEQYF
TGTGCCAGTAGTATTTCCCGGACAGGGAACTACGAGCAGTACTTC
>TRBV5-6|NA|TRBJ2-6|many
CASSLYSSGANVLTF
TGTGCCAGCAGCCTTTATAGCTCTGGGGCCAACGTCCTGACTTTC
>TRBV9|TRBD2|TRBJ2-5|NA
CASSVGTTSGSWGETQYF
TGTGCCAGCAGCGTAGGCACGACTAGCGGGTCCTGGGGGGAGACCCAGTACTTC
>TRBV5-1|TRBD1|TRBJ1-1|few
CASSTTGITNTEAFF
TGCGCCAGCAGTACGACAGGGATCACGAACACTGAAGCTTTCTTT
>TRBV10-3|TRBD1|TRBJ2-5|many
CAIRGTEQETQYF
TGTGCCATCAGAGGGACAGAACAAGAGACCCAGTACTTC
>TRBV11-3|NA|TRBJ2-2|many
CASSLREIGELFF
TGTGCCAGCAGCCTAAGGGAGATCGGGGAGCTGTTTTTT
>TRBV7-9|TRBD2|TRBJ2-1|many
CASSGKSGRTRNEQFF
TGTGCCAGCAGCGGTAAAAGCGGGAGAACTAGGAATGAGCAGTTCTTC
>TRBV5-5|NA|TRBJ1-5|many
CASSFAGHGVGAQHF
TGTGCCAGCAGCTTCGCTGGACACGGGGTTGGGGCCCAGCATTTT
>TRBV24-1|NA|TRBJ1-1|many
CATSDDDINTEAFF
TGTGCCACCAGTGATGACGACATCAACACTGAAGCTTTCTTT
>TRBV2|NA|TRBJ2-1|NA
CASVEGRSAYNEQFF
TGTGCCAGCGTTGAAGGGCGTAGCGCTTACAATGAGCAGTTCTTC
>TRBV28|NA|TRBJ1-5|NA
CASSLGGYNSNQPQHF
TGTGCCAGCAGTTTAGGAGGTTACAATAGCAATCAGCCCCAGCATTTT
>TRBV20-1|TRBD2|TRBJ2-2|many
CSASTGGDTGELFF
TGCAGTGCTAGCACGGGAGGGGACACCGGGGAGCTGTTTTTT
>TRBV5-1|TRBD1|TRBJ2-7|many
CASSLGTGGNEQYF
TGCGCCAGCAGCTTAGGGACAGGGGGCAACGAGCAGTACTTC
>TRBV6-2/TRBV6-3|TRBD1|TRBJ1-5|many
CASSSIDRVGNQPQHF
TGTGCCAGCAGCAGCATCGACAGGGTAGGGAATCAGCCCCAGCATTTT
>TRBV20-1|NA|TRBJ1-5|many
CSAARTTGQPQHF
TGCAGTGCGGCCCGGACAACCGGCCAGCCCCAGCATTTT
>TRBV10-3|NA|TRBJ1-2|NA
CAISESTALNYGYTF
TGTGCCATCAGTGAGTCTACAGCTCTTAACTATGGCTACACCTTC
>TRBV6-1|TRBD2|TRBJ2-7|NA
CASSPPGTSGGEQYF
TGTGCCAGCAGTCCGCCCGGGACTAGCGGTGGTGAGCAGTACTTC
>TRBV20-1|NA|TRBJ2-7|many
CSARVSGKAYEQYF
TGCAGTGCTAGAGTGTCAGGGAAGGCCTACGAGCAGTACTTC
>TRBV5-1|NA|TRBJ2-1|many
CASSLGSVNEQFF
TGCGCCAGCAGCTTGGGTTCGGTCAATGAGCAGTTCTTC
>TRBV2|NA|TRBJ2-5|many
CASRFVGLAVEETQYF
TGTGCCAGCAGATTTGTAGGATTAGCGGTAGAAGAGACCCAGTACTTC
>TRBV11-2|TRBD2|TRBJ2-1|many
CASSFLSGRAYNEQFF
TGTGCCAGCAGCTTCCTCAGCGGGAGGGCCTACAATGAGCAGTTCTTC
>TRBV6-1|NA|TRBJ1-1|NA
CASRPIPYTEAFF
TGTGCCAGCAGACCCATACCCTACACTGAAGCTTTCTTT
>TRBV11-1|TRBD1|TRBJ1-1|many
CASSRPGQARNTEAFF
TGTGCCAGCAGCCGACCGGGACAGGCGAGGAACACTGAAGCTTTCTTT
>TRBV7-9|NA|TRBJ2-5|NA
CASSRRKRTQYF
TGTGCCAGCAGCAGACGTAAGAGGACCCAGTACTTC
>TRBV19|TRBD1|TRBJ1-1|NA
CASSSGTAGGTEAFF
TGTGCCAGTAGTAGTGGGACAGCCGGAGGGACTGAAGCTTTCTTT
>TRBV10-3|NA|TRBJ2-7|few
CAISVRPGTPTSEQYF
TGTGCCATCAGTGTGCGACCCGGGACACCTACGTCCGAGCAGTACTTC